Listed below are T cell receptor beta chains from one sample, sequenced in a study of T cell repertoires in cytomegalovirus infection. TCRdb reanalysed the reads using MiXCR and keeps one entry per CDR3 protein. The repertoire holds approximately 630,000 distinct CDR3 sequences, about 24% seen once, with 7% to 9% in the top ten. Source material: CD8+ T cells from PBMCs. These receptors were taken from a human donor in good health (CMV status not recorded). Some clones in this sample may be carry-over from other donors' samples. Both conserved end residues are part of each CDR3. The D gene is left open where the match is weak. Clone size is shown for a subset of rows, as once, few, many or a class of expanded clone.

size	D	V	J	DNA	CDR3
.	.	TRBV12-3/TRBV12-4	TRBJ1-2	TGTGCCAGCTGGGGGGTTCTTCTAGGGGCGAACTATGGCTACACCTTC	CASWGVLLGANYGYTF
few	.	TRBV5-6	TRBJ2-5	TGTGCCAGCAGCCACACAGACCCAGCCCGGGACTTC	CASSHTDPARDF
many	TRBD2	TRBV7-2	TRBJ2-1	TGTGCCAGCAGCACAGGGGGGGGACTAGCGGTAAATGAGCAGTTCTTC	CASSTGGGLAVNEQFF
.	.	TRBV29-1	TRBJ2-4	TGCAGGGAGCCCCAATCCCCCACGCGATTTCAGTACTTC	CREPQSPTRFQYF
.	TRBD1	TRBV29-1	TRBJ2-7	TGCAGCGTGGGGACAGTCGGGTCCTACGAGCAGTACTTC	CSVGTVGSYEQYF
many	.	TRBV7-9	TRBJ1-2	TGTGCCAGCAGCTTAGGACCAGACAAAAACTATGGCTACACCTTC	CASSLGPDKNYGYTF
once	TRBD2	TRBV2	TRBJ2-3	TGTGCCAGCAGTGAAGCGCGGACTAGGGCAGATACGCAGTATTTT	CASSEARTRADTQYF
few	.	TRBV6-2/TRBV6-3	TRBJ2-2	TGTGCCAGCGATGTGACCAGGAACACCGGGGAGCTGTTTTTT	CASDVTRNTGELFF
few	.	TRBV7-4	TRBJ2-3	TGTGCCAGCAGCTTACCCCCCGGGGACGCCACAGATACGCAGTATTTT	CASSLPPGDATDTQYF
.	.	TRBV6-5	TRBJ1-1	TGTGCCAGCAGTTACCAGACAGGCATGAACACTGAAGCTTTCTTT	CASSYQTGMNTEAFF
few	.	TRBV4-2	TRBJ2-1	TGTGCCAGCAGTGACTACTACAATGAGCAGTTCTTC	CASSDYYNEQFF
few	.	TRBV4-1	TRBJ1-1	TGCGCCAGCAGCCAAGAGGTCCACACTGAAGCTTTCTTT	CASSQEVHTEAFF
.	.	TRBV10-1	TRBJ2-7	TGCGCCAGCAGTGAGGAACAAACCTACGAGCAGTACTTC	CASSEEQTYEQYF
few	TRBD2	TRBV6-2/TRBV6-3	TRBJ2-3	TGTGCCAGCAGTTACAGTCTAGCGGGGGCCCATCAGTATTTT	CASSYSLAGAHQYF
few	.	TRBV6-6	TRBJ2-3	TGTGCCAGCAGTTATGGTCGGGGGCCGGAGGGCACAGATACGCAGTATTTT	CASSYGRGPEGTDTQYF
.	.	TRBV27	TRBJ2-5	TGTGCCAGCAGGGGGTACAACGATTGGGAGACCCAGTACTTC	CASRGYNDWETQYF
few	.	TRBV20-1	TRBJ2-3	TGCAGTGCTAACACCGGGACTAGCACAGATACGCAGTATTTT	CSANTGTSTDTQYF
many	TRBD1	TRBV12-3/TRBV12-4	TRBJ2-5	TGTGCCAGCAGTTCCCTCGGATCGGGACAGATGCAAGAGACCCAGTACTTC	CASSSLGSGQMQETQYF
few	.	TRBV28	TRBJ2-1	TGTGCCAGCGTGCGAGAGTACAATGAGCAGTTCTTC	CASVREYNEQFF
many	TRBD2	TRBV7-3	TRBJ2-1	TGTGCCAGCAGCTTAAACCCTAGCGGGGGATACAATGAGCAGTTCTTC	CASSLNPSGGYNEQFF
.	.	TRBV5-6	TRBJ1-6	TGTGCCAGCAGCTTGGGGGACATCCTTAATTCAGCCCTCCACTTT	CASSLGDILNSALHF
many	TRBD1	TRBV7-9	TRBJ2-5	TGTGCCAGCAGCTTTAGGGGGCGAATCGGAGAGACCCAGTACTTC	CASSFRGRIGETQYF
many	TRBD1	TRBV7-9	TRBJ1-1	TGTGCCAGCAGCCCCGACAGGGATGAAGCTTTCTTT	CASSPDRDEAFF
.	TRBD2	TRBV7-9	TRBJ2-7	TGTGCCAGCAGCCGACTAGCGGGGTTCTCCTACGAGCAGTACTTC	CASSRLAGFSYEQYF
.	TRBD1	TRBV9	TRBJ2-7	TGTGCCAGCAGCCCCCGCTCCGGGACAGGGGAATACGAGCAGTACTTC	CASSPRSGTGEYEQYF
many	TRBD1	TRBV28	TRBJ2-1	TGTGCCAGCAGTTTATGGGGACAGGGGGCAGATGAGCAGTTCTTC	CASSLWGQGADEQFF
many	.	TRBV7-2	TRBJ1-2	TGTGCCAGCAGCTTACTGTTGTCAGGACAAGGCTACACCTTC	CASSLLLSGQGYTF
few	.	TRBV7-9	TRBJ2-3	TGTGCCAGCAGCTCAGTGATGGATACGCAGTATTTT	CASSSVMDTQYF
few	TRBD1	TRBV29-1	TRBJ1-2	TGCAGCGTTGACCTCGGGCGCAGGGGGCAAAACTATGGCTACACCTTC	CSVDLGRRGQNYGYTF
.	.	TRBV6-4	TRBJ2-1	TGTGCCAGCAGTGACTCGGGCCCAAACAATGAGCAGTTCTTC	CASSDSGPNNEQFF
.	TRBD2	TRBV20-1	TRBJ2-1	TGCAGTGCGGAAACGACTAGCGGGGGGGCCTATGAGCAGTTCTTC	CSAETTSGGAYEQFF
many	TRBD1	TRBV5-1	TRBJ2-1	TGCGCCAGCAGCCGGACAGGGGCCTACAATGAGCAGTTCTTC	CASSRTGAYNEQFF
.	.	TRBV19	TRBJ2-1	TGTGCCAGTAGCACCCGGAGGGATGAGCAGTTCTTC	CASSTRRDEQFF
few	.	TRBV2	TRBJ1-4	TGTGCCAGCGGTAATGAAAAACTGTTTTTT	CASGNEKLFF
many	.	TRBV28	TRBJ2-1	TGTGCCAGCAGTTTAGTGGGGGCGTATGAGCAGTTCTTC	CASSLVGAYEQFF
.	TRBD1	TRBV12-5	TRBJ1-6	TGTGCTAGTGGTTTGGAGGGGGCACCCTATAATTCACCCCTCCACTTT	CASGLEGAPYNSPLHF
once	.	TRBV7-9	TRBJ1-1	TGTGCCAGCAGCTTAGGAGAGGGGAGGATAAAAGCTTTCTTT	CASSLGEGRIKAFF
many	.	TRBV28	TRBJ1-2	TGTGCCAGCAGTTTAGAGGGGACGTATGGTGGCTACACCTTC	CASSLEGTYGGYTF
.	.	TRBV7-9	TRBJ2-2	TGTGCCAGCGGCTTAGCAACAGGGATTCGCGGGGAGCTGTTTTTT	CASGLATGIRGELFF
.	.	TRBV2	TRBJ2-7	TGTGCCAGCAGTTACAGCATTTACTACGAGCAGTACTTC	CASSYSIYYEQYF
.	.	TRBV20-1	TRBJ1-1	TGCAGTGCTAGAGGTGGAAGTCGGACTGAAGCTTTCTTT	CSARGGSRTEAFF
.	.	TRBV7-9	TRBJ2-3	TGTGCCTGCAGCTTTGCGACTCGACCTAGAGCAGATACGCAGTATTTT	CACSFATRPRADTQYF
.	.	TRBV20-1	TRBJ2-1	TGCAGTGCTAGAGATTCGGTCGGTAGGCTACCTTCCTGCAATGAGCAGTTCTTC	CSARDSVGRLPSCNEQFF
many	.	TRBV7-2	TRBJ2-7	TGTGCCAGCAGCGAACCGCCCGAATCCCCCTACGAGCAGTACTTC	CASSEPPESPYEQYF
.	.	TRBV6-6	TRBJ1-5	TGTGCCAGCACCACGGGGGGGTATGGGCAGCCCCAGCATTTT	CASTTGGYGQPQHF